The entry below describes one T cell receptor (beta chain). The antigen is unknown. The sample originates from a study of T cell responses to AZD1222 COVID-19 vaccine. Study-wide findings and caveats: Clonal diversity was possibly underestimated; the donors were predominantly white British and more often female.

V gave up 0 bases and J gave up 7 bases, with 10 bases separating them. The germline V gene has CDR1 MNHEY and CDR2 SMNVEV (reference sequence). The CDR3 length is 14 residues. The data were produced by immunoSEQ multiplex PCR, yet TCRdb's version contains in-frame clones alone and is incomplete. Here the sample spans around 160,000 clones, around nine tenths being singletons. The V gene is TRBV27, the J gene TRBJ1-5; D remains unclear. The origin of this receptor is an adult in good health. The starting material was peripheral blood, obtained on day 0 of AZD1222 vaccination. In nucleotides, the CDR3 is TGTGCCAGCAGTTTATCATCGGGGATGCAGCCCCAGCATTTT. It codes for CASSLSSGMQPQHF.